This T cell receptor (beta chain) was sequenced in a study of graft-versus-host responses after intestinal transplantation. Study at large: All of the recipients had induction that used anti-thymocyte globulin, then tacrolimus and steroids for approximately 3 years. The study's findings and limits: GvH clonotypes were identified within recipient marrow, with a subset emerging first in ileum or blood. Graft-donor T cell macrochimerism coincided with high graft-versus-host to host-versus-graft clonal ratios in allografts.

Clones were read by immunoSEQ multiplex PCR, and TCRdb kept only the in-frame ones, dropping some. Seen here are 90,000 to 130,000 clones, over 85% observed once, and the top ten hold roughly 0.5%. For this clone: As yet, its antigen is unknown.

Per germline, CDR1 MNHEY and CDR2 SVGAGI. There are 16 residues in the CDR3. The trim removed 2 bases at V and 6 bases at J, leaving 12 bases unmatched. This receptor was obtained from a human donor who received an intestinal transplant. The source material was unstimulated CD8+ T cells sorted from spleen or lymph node cells, sampled before intestinal transplant. This chain connects TRBV6-5 to TRBJ2-7, with 8 bases aligning to TRBD1. CDR3 region: CASSYTRGLGETEQYF. The CDR3 region has the DNA TGTGCCAGCAGTTACACCAGGGGGCTAGGCGAGACCGAGCAGTACTTC.